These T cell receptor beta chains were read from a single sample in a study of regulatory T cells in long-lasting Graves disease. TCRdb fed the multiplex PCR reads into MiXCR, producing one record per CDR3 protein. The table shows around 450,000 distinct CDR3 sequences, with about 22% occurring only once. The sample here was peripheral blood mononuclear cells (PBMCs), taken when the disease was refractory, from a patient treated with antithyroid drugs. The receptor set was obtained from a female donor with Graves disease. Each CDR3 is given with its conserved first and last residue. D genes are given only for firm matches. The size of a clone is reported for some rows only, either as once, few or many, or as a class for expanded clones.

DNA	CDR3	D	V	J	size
TGTGCCAGCAGAAGCCACATTACACCGGAGACCCAGTACTTC	CASRSHITPETQYF	.	TRBV6-1	TRBJ2-5	many
TGTGCCAGCAGCGAACCCGGGACCCGAGGAGAGACCCAGTACTTC	CASSEPGTRGETQYF	.	TRBV5-6	TRBJ2-5	few
TGCAGTGCTCAGACCTTCCCAGGGGCCAAAAACATTCAGTACTTC	CSAQTFPGAKNIQYF	.	TRBV20-1	TRBJ2-4	many
TGCAGCGCCCTCAGGGAGTACCAAGAGACCCAGTACTTC	CSALREYQETQYF	.	TRBV29-1	TRBJ2-5	many
TGTGCCAGCAGCAAAGCGGGGGCGGCCGGGGAGCTGTTTTTT	CASSKAGAAGELFF	TRBD2	TRBV11-2	TRBJ2-2	few
TGTGCCAGCAGTTTAGAGGGGCGTGGAGCTTTCTTT	CASSLEGRGAFF	.	TRBV12-3/TRBV12-4	TRBJ1-1	.
TGTGCCAGCAGCTTAGGGTTCAATGAGCAGTTCTTC	CASSLGFNEQFF	.	TRBV7-2	TRBJ2-1	once
TGTGCCAGCAGTTCCAGGGGCTTCTCTGGAAACACCATATATTTT	CASSSRGFSGNTIYF	.	TRBV27	TRBJ1-3	.
TGTGCCAGCAAGCAGTACATGAACACTGAAGCTTTCTTT	CASKQYMNTEAFF	.	TRBV27	TRBJ1-1	many
TGCAGTTCAGTCAGGGAAAGGAACACTGAAGCTTTCTTT	CSSVRERNTEAFF	.	TRBV20-1	TRBJ1-1	.
TGTGCCAGCAGCTCCGCGGGACAGGGTGGCTCTTCTGGAAACACCATATATTTT	CASSSAGQGGSSGNTIYF	TRBD1	TRBV28	TRBJ1-3	few
TGCGCCAGCAGCCAAGATGGGGTTCCGGCACGGCTTGGCTCCTACGAGCAGTACTTC	CASSQDGVPARLGSYEQYF	.	TRBV4-1	TRBJ2-7	.
TGTGCCTGGAGCCGGGGAAATTCACCCCTCCACTTT	CAWSRGNSPLHF	.	TRBV30	TRBJ1-6	.
TGTGCCAGCAGACCCTCGGGACAGGGAACCGGGGAGCTGTTTTTT	CASRPSGQGTGELFF	TRBD1	TRBV6-1	TRBJ2-2	.
TGTGCCAGCAGCACCCAGGGACTTGGGAACACTGAAGCTTTCTTT	CASSTQGLGNTEAFF	.	TRBV7-2	TRBJ1-1	many
TGCAGTGCTATCCCGGGACAGGGAAATCTGGGTAATGAAAAACTGTTTTTT	CSAIPGQGNLGNEKLFF	TRBD1	TRBV20-1	TRBJ1-4	.
TGCAGCGTTGAAGAAGGTTGGAACACTGAAGCTTTCTTT	CSVEEGWNTEAFF	.	TRBV29-1	TRBJ1-1	many
TGCAGTGCTCGATGGGGAGCGGGAGAATACGAGCAGTACTTC	CSARWGAGEYEQYF	TRBD2	TRBV20-1	TRBJ2-7	many
TGTGCCAGCAGCCCCCCCCGACGGGGGGACTACAATGAGCAGTTCTTC	CASSPPRRGDYNEQFF	TRBD2	TRBV11-2	TRBJ2-1	.
TGTGCCAGCAGTTATGGGGCCCCCGCTAGCAACATTCAGTACTTC	CASSYGAPASNIQYF	.	TRBV28	TRBJ2-4	few
TGTGCCAGCAGGCCCCCGGGACGGCAGAACACTGAAGCTTTCTTT	CASRPPGRQNTEAFF	.	TRBV12-3/TRBV12-4	TRBJ1-1	many
TGTGCTAGCAGCGCCCGGACAAGCGGCGGGGAGCTGTTTTTT	CASSARTSGGELFF	.	TRBV7-7	TRBJ2-2	.
TGTGCCAGCAGTTTAGGCGGGGAGTTCGATGAGCAGTTCTTC	CASSLGGEFDEQFF	.	TRBV27	TRBJ2-1	few
TGTGCCAGCAGCTCCTCAGTGGGTGGAGATACGCAGTATTTT	CASSSSVGGDTQYF	.	TRBV7-2	TRBJ2-3	.
TGCAGCGTTGTGGGGCAGGGAAGGGGGGCTTTCTTT	CSVVGQGRGAFF	.	TRBV29-1	TRBJ1-1	many
TGTGCCAGCAACTTCCGCACCGGGGAGCTGTTTTTT	CASNFRTGELFF	.	TRBV12-3/TRBV12-4	TRBJ2-2	.
TGTGCCTGGAGTGTACACAGGGAGAGCGAGCAGTACTTC	CAWSVHRESEQYF	.	TRBV30	TRBJ2-7	.